One sample yielded the 31 T cell receptor beta chains listed below, sequenced in a study of control samples from healthy donors and cancer patients. The protocol was immunoSEQ multiplex PCR, while the TCRdb copy is restricted to in-frame clones and leaves out a portion. The sample includes around 170,000 clones, 85% to 90% of them seen just once. The sample was blood. The receptor source for this set is a woman in her forties or fifties in good health.

The gene calls are TRBV27 and TRBJ1-1; perhaps TRBD1 as D (5 bases). CDR1 and CDR2 from the germline V gene are MNHEY and SMNVEV (reference sequence). The CDR3 covers 17 residues. V dropped 1 base and J dropped 1 base, with 16 bases sitting between them. The CDR3: CASSLYGPRGENTEAFF. CDR3 in DNA: TGTGCCAGCAGTTTATATGGTCCGAGAGGGGAGAACACTGAAGCTTTCTTT.

The chain has TRBV28 and TRBJ1-2, with D unclear. The CDR3 has 15 amino acids. Germline V gene data show CDR1 as MDHEN and CDR2 as SYDVKM. V lost 4 bases to trimming and J lost 2 bases, with 14 bases between them. In DNA, the CDR3 is TGTGCCAGCAGTTCTTTAACCCGGGCGAACTATGGCTACACCTTC. It encodes CASSSLTRANYGYTF.

V gene TRBV29-1 combines with J gene TRBJ2-7; 9 bases align to TRBD1. The trim removed 7 bases at V and 5 bases at J, leaving 6 bases unmatched. The germline V gene has CDR1 SQVTM and CDR2 ANQGSEA. This CDR3 region has 12 residues. CDR3 amino acids: CSGGQGNNEQYF. The DNA for the CDR3 is TGCAGCGGGGGACAGGGAAACAACGAGCAGTACTTC.

V usage is TRBV2 and J usage is TRBJ2-2, with TRBD2 matching 7 bases. Losses at the gene ends were 7 bases for V and 0 bases for J; bases not matched to a gene: 5. The CDR3 is 15 amino acids. CDR1 and CDR2 from the germline V gene are SNHLY and FYNNEI. The CDR3 here is CASTRDYSNTGELFF. The DNA of the CDR3 is TGTGCCAGCACCCGGGACTACTCGAACACCGGGGAGCTGTTTTTT.

The CDR3 region is CASSLSDMNTEAFF. The CDR3 coding sequence is TGTGCCAGCAGTTTATCGGATATGAACACTGAAGCTTTCTTT. The chain links TRBV27 to TRBJ1-1, with D unresolved. The CDR3 loop spans 14 amino acids. The V gene lost 0 bases and the J gene lost 0 bases, with 5 bases spanning the gap. Germline-derived CDR1 and CDR2 are MNHEY and SMNVEV (reference sequence).

CDR3 nucleotides: TGTGCCAGCAGTGGGAATCAGGGTGGTATCGATTCACCCCTCCACTTT. Its protein product is CASSGNQGGIDSPLHF. The J gene is TRBJ1-6, the V gene TRBV6-1; maybe TRBD1 (5 bases). This CDR3 has 16 amino acids. CDR1 MNHNS and CDR2 SASEGT come from the germline V gene. V was pared by 4 bases and J by 8 bases, with 18 bases between.

The chain is built from TRBV20-1 and TRBJ1-6, with D perhaps TRBD1 (5 bases). The CDR3 is 14 amino acids. Germline V gene data show CDR1 as DFQATT and CDR2 as SNEGSKA (reference sequence). V lost 3 bases, J lost 10 bases, and 16 bases lay in between. This chain's CDR3 is CSASNAGFGSPLHF. CDR3 nucleotide sequence: TGCAGTGCTAGTAATGCAGGGTTTGGATCACCCCTCCACTTT.

The chain links TRBV13 to TRBJ2-5; 13 nucleotides align to TRBD2. This CDR3 contains 16 residues. V lost 5 bases, J lost 2 bases, and 5 bases stayed unmatched. Looked up from germline, CDR1 is PRHDT and CDR2 is FYEKMQ (reference sequence). The CDR3 nucleotides read TGTGCCAGCAGCCTACGGACTAGCGGGAGACAAGAGACCCAGTACTTC. It encodes CASSLRTSGRQETQYF.

The rearrangement links TRBV7-6 to TRBJ2-3; perhaps TRBD2 as D (7 bases). The germline V and J ends were trimmed by 2 bases and 6 bases, with 21 bases remaining between them. CDR1 SGHVS and CDR2 FNYEAQ come from the germline V gene. This CDR3 is 17 amino acids long. CDR3 loop: CASSLPLGGGASDTQYF. In DNA, the CDR3 is TGTGCCAGCAGCTTACCCCTTGGAGGGGGGGCCTCGGATACGCAGTATTTT.

CDR3 DNA: TGTGCCAGCAGTGAAACTAGGATCCCAGACAATCAGCCCCAGCATTTT. Protein product: CASSETRIPDNQPQHF. The rearrangement uses TRBV25-1 and TRBJ1-5; D not certain. Deletions cut 2 bases from V and 3 bases from J, with 14 bases between. Germline CDR1 is MGHDK and CDR2 is SYGVNS. The CDR3 sequence is 16 residues long.

This chain connects TRBV3-1 (or the pseudogene TRBV3-2) to TRBJ1-6, with TRBD1 identical over 8 bases. CDR3 length equals 12 residues. Trimming removed 2 bases from V and 17 bases from J; junction bases left unmatched: 5. Germline loops: CDR1 LGHDT, CDR2 YNNKEL (reference sequence). The CDR3 here is CASSQRTGPIHF. In DNA form, the CDR3 reads TGTGCCAGCAGCCAACGGACAGGGCCTATCCACTTT.

This chain connects TRBV10-3 to TRBJ1-3; 12 bases are a match to TRBD1. With 6 bases clipped from V and 0 bases from J, the junction kept 3 bases outside the gene matches. From germline, CDR1 is ENHRY and CDR2 SYGVKD. This CDR3 contains 16 residues. The CDR3 region has the DNA TGTGCCATCAGCGGGACAGGGGGCCCCTCTGGAAACACCATATATTTT. Translation: CAISGTGGPSGNTIYF.

The CDR3 here is CATSGPGGNTIYF. CDR3 nucleotide sequence: TGTGCCACCAGTGGACCCGGAGGAAACACCATATATTTT. This sequence joins TRBV24-1 and TRBJ1-3; D unclear. The length of the CDR3 is 13 residues. Germline V CDR1 and CDR2: KGHDR, SFDVKD. Between the trimmed V and J ends, which lost 5 bases and 4 bases, there was a span of 8 bases.

This clone was detected a few times. The chain couples TRBV15 to TRBJ2-7, with 11 bases lining up with TRBD1. Trimming at V came to 5 bases and at J to 1 base, leaving 4 bases not matched to a gene. CDR1 and CDR2 (germline): LNHNV, YYDKDF (reference sequence). The CDR3 has 15 residues. The CDR3 region has the DNA TGTGCCACCAGCTTTGGGACAGGGGGATCCTACGAGCAGTACTTC. It yields the protein CATSFGTGGSYEQYF. Complete variable domain (other parts from reference TRBV15 and TRBJ2-7): DAMVIQNPRYQVTQFGKPVTLSCSQTLNHNVMYWYQQKSSQAPKLLFHYYDKDFNNEADTPDNFQSRRPNTSFCFLDIRSPGLGDTAMYLCATSFGTGGSYEQYFGPGTRLTVT.

The chain joins TRBV12-3 or TRBV12-4 to TRBJ1-4; D is unresolved. This CDR3 is 13 amino acids long. V lost 1 base to trimming and J lost 8 bases, with 8 bases between them. CDR3 sequence (DNA): TGTGCCAGCAGTTTAGGAGGCGCGGAAAAACTGTTTTTT. This gives the protein CASSLGGAEKLFF.

The genes are TRBV5-6 and TRBJ2-6, with D possibly being TRBD2 (5 bases). V was pared by 4 bases and J by 1 base, with 15 bases between. Germline CDR1 is SGHDT and CDR2 is YYEEEE. This CDR3 region has 17 residues. For the CDR3, the DNA is TGTGCCAGCAGCCCCGTCGGGGTTATATCTGGGGCCAACGTCCTGACTTTC. Protein: CASSPVGVISGANVLTF.

To note about this clone: This specimen includes other DNA sequences encoding the same CDR3. The rearrangement joins TRBV24-1 to TRBJ2-3; D is uncertain. The germline gives CDR1 KGHDR, CDR2 SFDVKD. The CDR3 runs to 12 residues. V shed 5 bases and J shed 3 bases, with 5 bases lying between them. Here the CDR3 reads CATSGSTDTQYF. The CDR3 nucleotides read TGTGCCACCAGTGGGAGTACAGATACGCAGTATTTT.

The chain has TRBV25-1 and TRBJ2-1, with D possibly being TRBD1 (5 bases). Looked up from germline, CDR1 is MGHDK and CDR2 is SYGVNS. The CDR3 contains 15 residues. The ends were cut back, 3 bases at V and 5 bases at J, with 14 bases in the middle. The CDR3 nucleotides are TGTGCCAGCAGTGATGAGATAAGGGGTAACAATGAGCAGTTCTTC. This codes for CASSDEIRGNNEQFF. Full variable domain (rest looked up from reference TRBV25-1 and TRBJ2-1): EADIYQTPRYLVIGTGKKITLECSQTMGHDKMYWYQQDPGMELHLIHYSYGVNSTEKGDLSSESTVSRIRTEHFPLTLESARPSHTSQYLCASSDEIRGNNEQFFGPGTRLTVL.

This chain joins TRBV19 and TRBJ2-2; possible D gene TRBD1, 5 bases. With 8 bases removed from V and 2 bases from J, the gap between germline ends came to 12 bases. Germline V gene sequence: CDR1 LNHDA, CDR2 SQIVND (reference sequence). CDR3 length: 14 amino acids. DNA of the CDR3: TGTGCCAGTCTTCGGCAGGGTAACACCGGGGAGCTGTTTTTT. This gives the protein CASLRQGNTGELFF.

The chain carries TRBV7-2 and TRBJ2-3; 9 bases are a match to TRBD2. Looked up from germline, CDR1 is SGHTA and CDR2 is FQGNSA. This CDR3 comprises 18 residues. Trimming cost V 1 base and J 4 bases; bases outside gene matches: 12. CDR3 in amino acids: CASSLGWPSGKLADTQYF. In DNA form, the CDR3 reads TGTGCCAGCAGCTTAGGCTGGCCTAGCGGGAAGCTCGCAGATACGCAGTATTTT.

The chain couples TRBV5-1 to TRBJ2-5, with 9 bases aligning to TRBD1. After removal of 0 bases from V and 5 bases from J, the junction contained 8 bases not matched to a gene. This CDR3 contains 16 residues. Germline V gene data show CDR1 as SGHRS and CDR2 as YFSETQ. The CDR3 loop is CASSLVGTGGQETQYF. Here the CDR3 DNA reads TGCGCCAGCAGCTTGGTGGGTACAGGGGGCCAGGAGACCCAGTACTTC.

This sequence joins TRBV9 and TRBJ2-2; D gene uncertain. There are 13 residues in the CDR3. The ends were cut back, 3 bases at V and 7 bases at J, with 10 bases in the middle. Germline values: CDR1 SGDLS, CDR2 YYNGEE. The CDR3 coding sequence is TGTGCCAGCAGCGGTATGGTAGTCGGGGAGCTGTTTTTT. Protein: CASSGMVVGELFF.

The chain is built from TRBV5-6 and TRBJ2-1; 9 bases agree with TRBD2. Germline V gene lookup returns CDR1 SGHDT and CDR2 YYEEEE. Trimming cost V 0 bases and J 3 bases; bases outside gene matches: 1. The CDR3 has 15 residues. This chain's CDR3 is CASSLERGDYNEQFF. The CDR3 region has the DNA TGTGCCAGCAGCTTGGAGCGGGGGGACTACAATGAGCAGTTCTTC.

The V and J genes are TRBV27 and TRBJ1-1; tentatively, D is TRBD1 (5 bases). This CDR3 contains 13 residues. Trimming removed 4 bases from V and 9 bases from J, with 15 bases in between. Germline loops: CDR1 MNHEY, CDR2 SMNVEV (reference sequence). In nucleotides, the CDR3 is TGTGCCAGCAGTTCGAAGCCCAGACAGCAAGCTTTCTTT. Translated: CASSSKPRQQAFF.

This clone was found once. The chain combines TRBV5-6 with TRBJ1-5; the D is unclear. Trimming took off 1 base at V and 7 bases at J, with 6 bases between the two ends. CDR1 and CDR2 from the germline V gene are SGHDT and YYEEEE. The CDR3 covers 12 residues. The CDR3 nucleotides are TGTGCCAGCAGCTTGTTGGACCAGCCCCAGCATTTT. This codes for CASSLLDQPQHF. The full variable domain, with the rest looked up from reference TRBV5-6 and TRBJ1-5, is DAGVTQSPTHLIKTRGQQVTLRCSPKSGHDTVSWYQQALGQGPQFIFQYYEEEERQRGNFPDRFSGHQFPNYSSELNVNALLLGDSALYLCASSLLDQPQHFGDGTRLSIL.

The chain carries TRBV29-1 and TRBJ2-3; D not resolved. Trimming removed 4 bases at V and 4 bases at J, with 18 bases between. Germline V CDR1 and CDR2: SQVTM, ANQGSEA. This CDR3 contains 15 residues. The CDR3 DNA reads TGCAGCGTTGCCCCGGCACATAAGGGCCCAGATACGCAGTATTTT. Translated, it gives CSVAPAHKGPDTQYF.

The rearrangement links TRBV24-1 to TRBJ2-7; TRBD1 matches at 7 bases. The germline V gene has CDR1 KGHDR and CDR2 SFDVKD. The length of the CDR3 is 13 residues. V gave up 3 bases and J gave up 5 bases; unmatched junction bases: 3. CDR3 sequence: CATSDPTGDEQYF. As DNA, the CDR3 is TGTGCCACCAGTGATCCCACAGGGGACGAGCAGTACTTC.

The chain is built from TRBV30 and TRBJ2-5; D possibly corresponds to TRBD2 (6 bases). Trimming pared 5 bases from V and 7 bases from J, leaving 17 bases between. This CDR3 has 13 amino acids. Germline V gene data show CDR1 as GTSNPN and CDR2 as SVGIG (reference sequence). The chain's CDR3 is CAWGDLLVTTQYF. CDR3 DNA: TGTGCCTGGGGGGACTTACTTGTGACGACCCAGTACTTC.

In regard to this clone: At the DNA level, this CDR3 is encoded by other sequences in the same sample as well. The chain combines TRBV4-3 with TRBJ1-2, with a possible D match to TRBD1 (5 bases). The CDR3 contains 14 residues. Germline V CDR1 and CDR2: LGHNA, YSLEER. Trimming pared 0 bases from V and 7 bases from J, leaving 12 bases between. Written as DNA, the CDR3 is TGCGCCAGCAGCCAAGATCGAGGGGTTGGTGGCTACACCTTC. Its translation: CASSQDRGVGGYTF.

This chain joins TRBV7-2 and TRBJ2-2, with TRBD2 identical over 9 bases. The V gene's germline CDR1 is SGHTA and CDR2 FQGNSA. The CDR3 totals 15 residues. V was pared by 3 bases and J by 6 bases, with 5 bases of the junction left unmatched. The CDR3 region is CASSFLAGSAGELFF. The CDR3 region has the DNA TGTGCCAGCAGCTTCCTAGCGGGAAGCGCCGGGGAGCTGTTTTTT.

This rearrangement joins TRBV7-2 to TRBJ1-1; tentatively, D is TRBD1 (5 bases). Germline V gene data show CDR1 as SGHTA and CDR2 as FQGNSA. The CDR3 runs 14 residues. Trimming shortened V by 1 base and J by 10 bases, and 16 bases separated the two germline ends. This CDR3 is CASSLGQGGLGAFF. The CDR3 bases are TGTGCCAGCAGCTTAGGGCAGGGAGGGTTGGGAGCTTTCTTT.